This T cell receptor (beta chain) was sequenced for a study of T-cell reconstitution after alpha-beta-depleted transplantation in children. Study results and limitations: Reportedly, only several hundred clones from non-depleted graft cells drove alpha-beta T-cell counts at about two months. Day-60 TCRbeta diversity that was high in some patients was derived from surviving recipient T cells and thymic progenitors. Newly generated T cells supplied most T-cell counts and diversity one year post-transplant.

The library targeted TCRbeta and was prepared with unique molecular identifiers. MiXCR, applied by TCRdb to the PCR reads, yields one record per CDR3 protein. The table lists 300,000 to 400,000 distinct CDR3 sequences, around 20% of them singletons, with approximately 9.9% in the top ten. On this clonotype: What it recognizes is unknown.

The length of the CDR3 is 13 residues. V lost 5 bases and J 1 base, leaving 8 bases between the germline ends. The germline CDR1 and CDR2 sequences are SGHAT and FQNNGV. The source of this sequence is a male patient between 5 and 17 years old who had a stem cell transplant for acute lymphoblastic leukemia, so the T cells may come from the graft donor. Sequencing was performed on PBMCs, mostly from graft donor cells, taken 180 days after TCRalphabeta/CD19-depleted stem cell transplant. The chain is built from TRBV11-2 and TRBJ1-2, with D hard to call. CDR3 loop: CASSPGLNYGYTF. DNA of the CDR3: TGTGCCAGCAGCCCGGGCCTTAACTATGGCTACACCTTC.